One and the same sample provided the 10 T cell receptor beta chains below, sequenced in a study of blood T cell repertoires in COVID-19. Assay used: immunoSEQ multiplex PCR; TCRdb lists only in-frame clones, some missing. The sample includes a few hundred thousand clones, roughly 86% of them seen just once. Sequences were obtained from PBMCs or T cells enriched from blood (not recorded which). All receptors come from a woman younger than 45 who had recovered from COVID-19.

The V gene is TRBV5-1, the J gene TRBJ2-3; D possibly corresponds to TRBD2 (6 bases). This CDR3 region has 16 residues. With 0 bases removed from V and 3 bases from J, the gap between germline ends came to 14 bases. From germline, CDR1 is SGHRS and CDR2 YFSETQ. The CDR3, as DNA: TGCGCCAGCAGCTTGGCAGGGCAGGGAGGTACAGATACGCAGTATTTT. It encodes CASSLAGQGGTDTQYF.

This rearrangement joins TRBV7-9 to TRBJ1-1; D is possibly TRBD1 (5 bases). Trimming cost V 1 base and J 6 bases, with 18 bases left between them. This CDR3 contains 16 residues. Germline CDR1 and CDR2: SEHNR and FQNEAQ (reference sequence). CDR3 amino acids: CASSLVSGRGMAEAFF. In DNA, the CDR3 is TGTGCCAGCAGCTTAGTCAGTGGAAGGGGTATGGCTGAAGCTTTCTTT.

The gene calls are TRBV3-1 (or the pseudogene TRBV3-2) and TRBJ2-5; 8 bases match TRBD1. V lost 3 bases to trimming and J lost 3 bases; unmatched junction nucleotides: 9. This CDR3 is 16 amino acids long. Germline CDR1 reads LGHDT; CDR2 reads YNNKEL (reference sequence). The CDR3 is CASSHAGAGGEETQYF. The CDR3 DNA reads as TGTGCCAGCAGCCACGCCGGGGCAGGGGGCGAAGAGACCCAGTACTTC.

V is TRBV13 and J is TRBJ1-6, with D uncertain. The CDR3 has 17 amino acids. Per germline, CDR1 PRHDT and CDR2 FYEKMQ (reference sequence). Between the trimmed V and J ends, which lost 0 bases and 0 bases, there was a span of 9 bases. CDR3 nucleotide sequence: TGTGCCAGCAGCTTAGGGCAGGCGAGCTCCTATAATTCACCCCTCCACTTT. Its translation is CASSLGQASSYNSPLHF.

This CDR3 reads CASSALDSSGNTIYF. Here the CDR3 DNA reads TGTGCCAGCAGCGCATTAGACAGCTCTGGAAACACCATATATTTT. The chain links TRBV9 to TRBJ1-3, with D possibly TRBD1 on 5 matching bases. Per the germline V gene, CDR1 is SGDLS and CDR2 is YYNGEE. CDR3 length equals 15 residues. The V end lost 3 bases, the J end lost 0 bases, and 10 bases lay between the germline ends.

This clone was seen a handful of times. The rearrangement links TRBV13 to TRBJ1-6; 7 bases line up with TRBD1. The CDR3 is 15 amino acids. V lost 5 bases, J lost 7 bases, and 8 bases stayed unmatched. Germline V gene data show CDR1 as PRHDT and CDR2 as FYEKMQ (reference sequence). CDR3 nucleotides: TGTGCCAGCAGCGTCCGGGACAGCAGAAATTCACCCCTCCACTTT. Its protein product is CASSVRDSRNSPLHF.

In DNA form, the CDR3 reads TGCGCCAGCAGCTCTGGACTTACTCCAACCCCTAACTATGGCTACACCTTC. The encoded protein is CASSSGLTPTPNYGYTF. The V and J genes are TRBV5-1 and TRBJ1-2, with D uncertain. Germline loops: CDR1 SGHRS, CDR2 YFSETQ. There are 17 residues in the CDR3. Trimming shortened V by 3 bases and J by 0 bases, and 18 bases separated the two germline ends. The full variable domain, completed using reference TRBV5-1 and TRBJ1-2, is KAGVTQTPRYLIKTRGQQVTLSCSPISGHRSVSWYQQTPGQGLQFLFEYFSETQRNKGNFPGRFSGRQFSNSRSEMNVSTLELGDSALYLCASSSGLTPTPNYGYTFGSGTRLTVV.

The CDR3, as DNA: TGTGCCAGCATTCCCCCGAGCACTGAAGCTTTCTTT. It specifies CASIPPSTEAFF. The rearrangement uses TRBV6-5 and TRBJ1-1; D remains ambiguous. CDR3 length: 12 amino acids. Germline V lookup: CDR1 MNHEY, CDR2 SVGAGI. V was trimmed by 7 bases and J by 4 bases, leaving 10 bases between them.

In its sample, this clone was seen once. This chain uses TRBV2 with TRBJ2-1; possible D gene TRBD1, 6 bases. This CDR3 is 15 amino acids long. Germline V lookup: CDR1 SNHLY, CDR2 FYNNEI. V was pared by 6 bases and J by 0 bases, with 12 bases between. The CDR3 loop reads CASRKQGSSYNEQFF. The CDR3 nucleotides read TGTGCCAGCAGAAAACAGGGAAGCTCCTACAATGAGCAGTTCTTC.

The chain recombines TRBV9 with TRBJ1-2, with a weak D call TRBD1 (5 bases). This CDR3 is 15 amino acids long. The V gene lost 4 bases and the J gene lost 5 bases, with 18 bases spanning the gap. CDR1 SGDLS and CDR2 YYNGEE come from the germline V gene. CDR3 nucleotides: TGTGCCAGCAGCCCCTATCAGGACACGCGATATGGCTACACCTTC. Its translation: CASSPYQDTRYGYTF.